This T cell receptor beta chain comes out of a study of radiation and T cells in renal cell carcinoma. The V gene's germline CDR1 is SEHNR and CDR2 FQNEAQ (reference sequence). V lost 2 bases, J lost 5 bases, and 7 bases lay in between. The CDR3 has 13 residues. Findings of the study overall: In blood, top tumor clones expanded by 2 weeks, shrinking by 4.

Remarks on this clone: No antigen is known for it.

The repertoire was sequenced with immunoSEQ multiplex PCR; TCRdb's copy has only in-frame clones and lacks some. Among about 150,000 clones listed, about 87% were seen once. The time point here: baseline pretreatment blood. Treatment meaning: 15 Gy SBRT to primary tumor, nephrectomy 4 weeks later. The patient's renal cell carcinoma had clear cell pathology. The rearrangement uses TRBV7-9 and TRBJ2-1, with D perhaps TRBD2 (6 bases). This TCR came from a woman aged 65 to 85 with renal cell carcinoma. This sample comprised blood, obtained from a patient whose treatment included radiotherapy and nephrectomy. The CDR3 region is CASSLLANNEQFF. CDR3 bases: TGTGCCAGCAGCTTACTAGCGAACAATGAGCAGTTCTTC.